These T cell receptor beta chains were read from a single sample in a study of T-cell reconstitution after alpha-beta-depleted transplantation in children. Each CDR3 protein is one row after TCRdb ran MiXCR on the PCR reads. Of 98,000 or so distinct CDR3 sequences in the sample, more than 20% were seen once. Sequences were derived from PBMCs, sampled before TCRalphabeta/CD19-depleted stem cell transplant. These receptors all stem from a boy aged 2 to 10 with acute lymphoblastic leukemia, due to receive a stem cell transplant. Both conserved end residues are part of each CDR3. The D gene is left open where the match is weak. Clone size is shown for a subset of rows, as once, few, many or a class of expanded clone.

clone size,V gene,J gene,D gene,CDR3 DNA,CDR3 protein
once,TRBV15,TRBJ2-5,-,TGTGCCACCAGCAGAGATTTGAACGGTGCGGAGACCCAGTACTTC,CATSRDLNGAETQYF
few,TRBV11-2,TRBJ2-1,TRBD2,TGTGCCAGCAGCTCCCCCAGGGCTAGCGGAAGAAATGAGCAGTTCTTC,CASSSPRASGRNEQFF
-,TRBV7-9,TRBJ2-5,-,TGTGCCAGCAGCTTATATAGCGGAGGGGCCGGAGAGACCCAGTACTTC,CASSLYSGGAGETQYF
-,TRBV5-4,TRBJ2-3,TRBD2,TGTGCCAGCAGCTTTAGGACTAGCCCAGATACGCAGTATTTT,CASSFRTSPDTQYF
-,TRBV7-3,TRBJ1-2,-,TGTGCCAGCAGCTTTCTACGCAGTACTACTGGCTACACCTTC,CASSFLRSTTGYTF
large,TRBV20-1,TRBJ2-4,TRBD1,TGCAGTGCGATTCCGGGACAGGGAAGAAACATTCAGTACTTC,CSAIPGQGRNIQYF
-,TRBV4-1,TRBJ1-1,TRBD1,TGCGCCAGCAGCCTGGGGACAGGGAACACTGAAGCTTTCTTT,CASSLGTGNTEAFF
few,TRBV9,TRBJ2-1,TRBD1,TGTGCCAGCAGCGTAGGGACAGGCATAGGGAATGAGCAGTTCTTC,CASSVGTGIGNEQFF
few,TRBV4-2,TRBJ1-1,TRBD1,TGTGCCAGCAGCCAAGAAGGCGGTGAGACAGGGTACGCTTTCTTT,CASSQEGGETGYAFF
-,TRBV7-2,TRBJ2-3,-,TGTGCCAGCAGCTTACCGGGGAGGGATACGCAGTATTTT,CASSLPGRDTQYF
many,TRBV20-1,TRBJ2-1,TRBD2,TGCAGTGCACCGGAGCGGACTAGCGGCAATGAGCAGTTCTTC,CSAPERTSGNEQFF
-,TRBV14,TRBJ2-1,-,TGTGCCAGCAACCAGCGGAGCAGCTCCTACAATGAGCAGTTCTTC,CASNQRSSSYNEQFF
-,TRBV20-1,TRBJ2-3,TRBD2,TGCAGTGCTAGCAGACTAGCGGGGGTCACAGATACGCAGTATTTT,CSASRLAGVTDTQYF
few,TRBV9,TRBJ2-5,-,TGTGCCAGCAGCGGATTAGCGTACCAAGAGACCCAGTACTTC,CASSGLAYQETQYF
-,TRBV23-1,TRBJ2-5,TRBD1,TGCGCCAGCAGTCAATCGCAGGGGGTGTTGTTCTCGGAGACCCAGTACTTC,CASSQSQGVLFSETQYF
-,TRBV30,TRBJ2-7,-,TGTGCCTGGAGTGTCGGACAGGAGGGCTACGAGCAGTACTTC,CAWSVGQEGYEQYF
few,TRBV21-1,TRBJ1-5,-,TGTGCCAGCAGACAGGGCAATCAGCCCCAGCATTTT,CASRQGNQPQHF
-,TRBV7-9,TRBJ2-1,TRBD2,TGTGCCAGCAGCGCGGGACCACTAGCGGGTGACAATGAGCAGTTCTTC,CASSAGPLAGDNEQFF
many,TRBV7-2,TRBJ2-2,-,TGTGCCAGCAGCCGCCGGGTAGCGGCCACCGGGGAGCTGTTTTTT,CASSRRVAATGELFF
-,TRBV28,TRBJ2-6,TRBD2,TGTGCCAGCAGTTTAGGAACTAGCGCCTCTGGGGCCAACGTCCTGACTTTC,CASSLGTSASGANVLTF
-,TRBV3-1,TRBJ2-7,-,TGTGCCAGCAGCCAAGATCCTGGACAGTCCTACGAGCAGTACTTC,CASSQDPGQSYEQYF
-,TRBV7-6,TRBJ2-1,TRBD2,TGTGCCAGCAGCTTACAGCTAGCGGGAGGTCGGGAGCAGTTCTTC,CASSLQLAGGREQFF
once,TRBV27,TRBJ2-7,TRBD2,TGTGCCAGCAGTTCCACTACTAGCGGGAGAACCTACGAGCAGTACTTC,CASSSTTSGRTYEQYF
-,TRBV7-3,TRBJ2-2,TRBD2,TGTGCCAGCAGGCGGACGGGGACTACGAACACCGGGGAGCTGTTTTTT,CASRRTGTTNTGELFF
once,TRBV3-1,TRBJ1-3,-,TGTGCCAGCAGCTCCAAAACGTACCAGGGGCGGGACACCATATATTTT,CASSSKTYQGRDTIYF
-,TRBV6-5,TRBJ2-1,-,TGTGCCAGCAGTTACCGGTCGACTCTAGGACCCCGGGGCAATGAGCAGTTCTTC,CASSYRSTLGPRGNEQFF
few,TRBV9,TRBJ2-7,TRBD2,TGTGCCAGCAGCGTTGGACTAGTCTCCGAGCAGTACTTC,CASSVGLVSEQYF
-,TRBV20-1,TRBJ2-1,TRBD2,TGCAGTGCTAGGAGGTGGGCAGTCCTTACTAGCGGGGGTAGCTCCTACAATGAGCAGTTCTTC,CSARRWAVLTSGGSSYNEQFF